Listed here are 8 T cell receptor beta chains from one sample, sequenced in a study of OX40 agonist ivuxolimab in advanced cancers. TCRdb keeps only in-frame clones here, not all; method: immunoSEQ multiplex PCR. Among 55,000 to 70,000 clones listed, about 86% were seen once. The sample consisted of CD4+ or CD8+ T cells sorted from blood, taken in a trial of the OX40 agonist ivuxolimab. These receptor sequences come from an adult with an advanced solid tumor such as melanoma, head and neck, liver or kidney cancer.

This clone was observed at least ten times. The chain carries TRBV4-1 and TRBJ2-7; 8 nucleotides line up with TRBD2. The germline V gene encodes CDR1 MGHRA and CDR2 YSYEKL. Trimming took 2 bases from V and 5 from J; bases not matched to a gene: 8. This CDR3 comprises 15 residues. CDR3 sequence: CASSQRIGGEDEQYF. As DNA, the CDR3 is TGCGCCAGCAGCCAACGAATCGGGGGGGAAGACGAGCAGTACTTC.

The CDR3 is CATSRDLLAGKSGELFF. CDR3 in DNA: TGTGCCACCAGCAGAGATCTCCTAGCGGGTAAATCCGGGGAGCTGTTTTTT. V and J are TRBV15 and TRBJ2-2; 8 nucleotides line up with TRBD2. Germline V gene lookup returns CDR1 LNHNV and CDR2 YYDKDF (reference sequence). The CDR3 is 17 amino acids. V lost 0 bases and J lost 6; bases outside the gene matches: 9.

The chain couples TRBV7-2 to TRBJ2-1, with 8 bases matching TRBD1. CDR1 is SGHTA, CDR2 FQGNSA, per germline. The CDR3 extends over 14 amino acids. The V segment lost 5 bases and the J segment 7 bases; nucleotides outside the gene matches: 7. DNA for the CDR3: TGTGCCAGCAGCAAGGACAGGGTAGGGAATGAGCAGTTCTTC. Its translation: CASSKDRVGNEQFF.

The chain has TRBV19 and TRBJ1-3, with D perhaps TRBD1 (5 bases). V was pared by 10 bases and J by 0 bases, with 10 bases between. The CDR3 totals 13 residues. Germline V gene lookup returns CDR1 LNHDA and CDR2 SQIVND (reference sequence). This CDR3 reads CATRQSSGNTIYF. In DNA, the CDR3 is TGTGCCACAAGACAGTCCTCTGGAAACACCATATATTTT.

Comment on this clone: One end of the junction fails to match germline, which may point to a read error. CDR3 coding DNA: TGTGCCAGCGGTTTGACAGAGGACGGGGAGACCCAGTACTTC. Amino acids: CASGLTEDGETQYF. V and J are TRBV28 and TRBJ2-5, with a possible D match to TRBD1 (5 bases). The germline CDR1 and CDR2 sequences are MDHEN and SYDVKM. The CDR3 extends over 14 amino acids.

This clone was seen once. Within the sample, other DNA sequences also encode this same CDR3. This sequence joins TRBV5-6 and TRBJ2-7; D is perhaps TRBD1 or TRBD2 (5 bases each). Germline CDR1 is SGHDT and CDR2 is YYEEEE. The CDR3 length is 14 residues. Trimming pared 0 bases from V and 0 bases from J, leaving 7 bases between. This CDR3 is CASSLAGSSYEQYF. DNA for the CDR3: TGTGCCAGCAGCTTGGCAGGGAGCTCCTACGAGCAGTACTTC.

The genes are TRBV18 and TRBJ1-4; 9 positions match TRBD1. The CDR3 has 16 residues. Germline assignment: CDR1 KGHSH and CDR2 LQKENI. After removal of 2 bases from V and 6 bases from J, the junction contained 7 bases not matched to a gene. In DNA form, the CDR3 reads TGTGCCAGCTCACCAAGAATGAACAGGGGGCATGAAAAACTGTTTTTT. Its translation is CASSPRMNRGHEKLFF.

The V gene is TRBV18, the J gene TRBJ1-2; D call uncertain. Germline lookup yields CDR1 KGHSH and CDR2 LQKENI. V lost 6 bases and J 4 bases, leaving 12 bases between the germline ends. This CDR3 has 13 amino acids. CDR3 loop: CASSPTSVYGYTF. The CDR3 coding sequence is TGTGCCAGCTCCCCTACATCGGTCTATGGCTACACCTTC.